This T cell receptor beta chain originates from a study of vaccination effects on CD4 cells after COVID-19. Across the whole study: Subjects were given two BNT162b2 or mRNA-1273 vaccine doses. Findings of the study overall: Marked clonal contraction of both clone types appeared late after vaccination.

CD4+ T cells specific for antigen were expanded with viral peptide pools by the ViraFEST assay before sequencing. Upon completion of about ten days in culture, CD4+ T cells were isolated. Confirmation by PCR established that the person had SARS-CoV-2 infection between March and December 2020. V was clipped by 7 bases and J by 8 bases; unmatched bases: 10. Germline lookup yields CDR1 MNHNY and CDR2 SVGAGI (reference sequence). The CDR3 spans 15 residues. To note about this clone: Its antigen is as yet unknown.

This table comes from immunoSEQ multiplex PCR, and its TCRdb copy is limited to in-frame clones, with some not included. The data show under 65,000 clones, more than 75% seen once. The clonotype comes from a human donor who had a prior SARS-CoV-2 infection. The source material was CD4+ T cells from PBMCs cultured with HIV peptides, sampled before COVID-19 vaccination. The sample's subset: HIV-1 Nef peptide pool negative control/reference culture. The V and J genes are TRBV6-6 and TRBJ1-6; 8 bases map to TRBD1. The CDR3 protein is CASKIRGPLHSPLHF. The CDR3 DNA reads TGTGCCAGCAAAATCAGGGGGCCACTTCATTCACCCCTCCACTTT.